A selection of T cell receptor beta chains follows, all from one sample in a study of cytomegalovirus exposure and HLA in healthy donors. Assay: immunoSEQ multiplex PCR; the TCRdb copy retains only in-frame clones and omits some. The sample has about 200,000 clones, 65% to 85% seen once. The source material was PBMCs. The receptors derive from a man over 45 in good health and CMV-seronegative. Both conserved end residues are part of each CDR3. Each record gives: J gene, D gene, V gene, CDR3 protein, CDR3 DNA. A D gene is named only where the DNA matches it firmly.

TRBJ2-7	TRBD2	TRBV18	CASSPEDPVTSGLDEQYF	TGTGCCAGCTCACCTGAAGATCCAGTGACTAGCGGGTTGGACGAGCAGTACTTC
TRBJ2-7	.	TRBV21-1	CASSRGSGGPLHYEQYF	TGTGCCAGCAGCAGAGGTTCAGGGGGCCCCCTGCATTACGAGCAGTACTTC
TRBJ1-5	TRBD1	TRBV5-5	CASSLRQGANQPQHF	TGTGCCAGCAGCTTGAGACAGGGGGCAAATCAGCCCCAGCATTTT
TRBJ1-6	.	TRBV5-1	CASSPRDTYNSPLHF	TGCGCCAGCAGCCCTCGGGACACCTATAATTCACCCCTCCACTTT
TRBJ1-3	.	TRBV25-1	CASSPPGLGNTIYF	TGTGCCAGCAGCCCACCGGGTTTAGGAAACACCATATATTTT
TRBJ1-5	.	TRBV7-2	CASSHGTNNQPQHF	TGTGCCAGCAGCCACGGGACAAACAATCAGCCCCAGCATTTT
TRBJ2-6	.	TRBV9	CASRQGSGANVLTF	TGTGCCAGCAGACAGGGTTCTGGGGCCAACGTCCTGACTTTC
TRBJ2-2	.	TRBV7-3	CASSLRFRGANTGELFF	TGTGCCAGCAGCTTACGGTTTCGGGGAGCGAACACCGGGGAGCTGTTTTTT
TRBJ2-7	.	TRBV19	CASSISLSFGQYF	TGTGCCAGTAGTATAAGCCTCTCCTTCGGGCAGTACTTC
TRBJ2-4	TRBD1	TRBV27	CASSPPGTGNIQYF	TGTGCCAGCAGTCCTCCCGGGACAGGGAACATTCAGTACTTC
TRBJ2-1	TRBD2	TRBV6-5	CASSYLIAGSYNEQFF	TGTGCCAGCAGTTACTTGATAGCGGGTTCCTACAATGAGCAGTTCTTC
TRBJ2-2	.	TRBV29-1	CSVETDTGELFF	TGCAGCGTTGAGACTGATACCGGGGAGCTGTTTTTT
TRBJ2-1	TRBD2	TRBV28	CASRAPGTSGRGEFF	TGTGCCAGCAGAGCCCCCGGGACTAGCGGGAGGGGGGAATTCTTC
TRBJ1-1	.	TRBV5-1	CASRATGKNTEAFF	TGCGCCAGCAGGGCTACAGGGAAGAACACTGAAGCTTTCTTT